This T cell receptor (beta chain) originates from a study of beta chain features in type 1 diabetes. On the study more broadly: Healthy donors resembled patients in age, gender and cell yields.

The CDR3 covers 14 residues. Trimming removed 4 bases from V and 8 bases from J; junction bases left unmatched: 9. CDR1 and CDR2 (germline): SGDLS, YYNGEE. Overall study findings and caveats: Insertions at VDJ junctions were less frequent in type 1 diabetes patients. These patients also deleted more nucleotides at the same junctions. In comparison with healthy donors, patients had naive, central memory and Treg TCRB repertoires that appeared more similar. TCRB CDR3s from Type 1 diabetes patients were moderately but significantly shorter in all four CD4+ subsets.

Notes on this clone: What it recognizes is unknown.

cDNA synthesis used the whole RNA isolate, giving expressed TCRB sequences. Repertoires were generated with immunoSEQ multiplex PCR, while TCRdb's copy carries only in-frame clones and drops some. The sample carries 600,000 or so clones, roughly an eighth recorded once. The sample consisted of naive CD4+ T cells from blood. V is TRBV9 and J is TRBJ1-3, with 7 bases that match TRBD1. The TCR was taken from a man aged 25-40 years with type 1 diabetes. DNA for the CDR3: TGTGCCAGCAGCACTACCTCCCAGGGGGACACCATATATTTT. Its protein is CASSTTSQGDTIYF.